The clone carrying this T cell receptor beta chain appeared once. This entry comes from a study of shared clonotypes between healthy human individuals. This CDR3 contains 13 residues. Germline lookup yields CDR1 GTSNPN and CDR2 SVGIG (reference sequence). With 7 bases removed from V and 2 bases from J, the gap between germline ends came to 15 bases. Repertoires were generated with immunoSEQ multiplex PCR, while TCRdb's copy carries only in-frame clones and drops some. The sample yields 2 million to 3 million clones, under 95% seen once. The rearrangement uses TRBV30 and TRBJ2-7; the D gene is possibly TRBD2 (5 bases). The sequenced sample was naive CD4+ T cells from PBMCs. Subset defined: CD45RA+ positively selected. This receptor was identified in a man between 18 and 29 years old in good health. Some clones in this sample may be carry-over from other donors' samples. CDR3 protein: CALTSRVTYEQYF. CDR3 in DNA: TGTGCCTTAACTAGTAGGGTTACCTACGAGCAGTACTTC.